The clone carrying this T cell receptor beta chain occurred many times. The antigen remains undetermined. These data are taken from a study of CD8+CD57+ T cells in acquired aplastic anemia. Study observations and caveats: CD8+ Simpson's diversity showed no significant patient-control difference.

Both TCR beta VDJ combination and CDR3 sequence profiling were carried out. Genomic DNA was the template for this profiling. TCRdb analysed the reads with MiXCR anew, one entry per CDR3 protein. Here the sample spans 180,000 or so distinct CDR3 sequences, approximately 49% being singletons. Germline CDR1 reads SGHTA; CDR2 reads FQGNSA. The V and J ends lost 5 bases and 3 bases, in that order; junction bases with no gene match: 10. The CDR3 runs to 17 residues. The sample consisted of sorted CD4+, CD8+, or CD8+CD57+ T cells (not recorded which) from PBMCs. This clonotype was obtained from a human donor in good health. The chain combines TRBV7-2 with TRBJ2-7; TRBD2 aligns across 13 bases. The CDR3 reads CASSPRLAGGVDYEQYF. CDR3 coding DNA: TGTGCCAGCAGCCCGCGACTAGCGGGAGGCGTTGACTACGAGCAGTACTTC.